This TCR beta chain came from a study of blood T cell repertoires in COVID-19. Study background: The origin of the acute and convalescent COVID-19 samples was the United States, Italy and Spain. In each case, the material was cDNA or gDNA derived from T cells, B-cell-depleted T cells, or PBMCs.

The CDR3 has 13 amino acids. The germline V gene encodes CDR1 LGHNA and CDR2 YNFKEQ. V was clipped by 3 bases and J by 5 bases, with 10 bases between them. The method was immunoSEQ multiplex PCR; TCRdb's version includes in-frame clones alone and lacks a portion of them. The table shows fewer than 120,000 clones, with 72% occurring only once. The specimen sequenced was peripheral blood. This chain connects TRBV4-2 to TRBJ1-1; D is unclear. The receptor was isolated from a woman aged 55 to 70 with acute or convalescent COVID-19. CDR3 region: CASSQESKTEAFF. As DNA, the CDR3 is TGTGCCAGCAGCCAGGAGAGTAAGACTGAAGCTTTCTTT.